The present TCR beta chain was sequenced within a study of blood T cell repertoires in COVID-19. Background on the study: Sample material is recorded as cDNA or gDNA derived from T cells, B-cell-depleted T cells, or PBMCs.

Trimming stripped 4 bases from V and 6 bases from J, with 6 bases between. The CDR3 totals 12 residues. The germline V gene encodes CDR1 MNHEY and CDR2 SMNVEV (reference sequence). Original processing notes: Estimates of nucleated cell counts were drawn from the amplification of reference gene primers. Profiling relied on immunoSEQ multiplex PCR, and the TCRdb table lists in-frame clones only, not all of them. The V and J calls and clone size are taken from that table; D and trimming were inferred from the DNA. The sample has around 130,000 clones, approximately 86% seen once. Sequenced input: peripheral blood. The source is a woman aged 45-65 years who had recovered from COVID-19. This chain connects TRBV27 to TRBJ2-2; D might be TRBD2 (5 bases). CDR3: CASSSDSGELFF. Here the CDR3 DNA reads TGTGCCAGCAGTTCGGACTCCGGGGAGCTGTTTTTT.